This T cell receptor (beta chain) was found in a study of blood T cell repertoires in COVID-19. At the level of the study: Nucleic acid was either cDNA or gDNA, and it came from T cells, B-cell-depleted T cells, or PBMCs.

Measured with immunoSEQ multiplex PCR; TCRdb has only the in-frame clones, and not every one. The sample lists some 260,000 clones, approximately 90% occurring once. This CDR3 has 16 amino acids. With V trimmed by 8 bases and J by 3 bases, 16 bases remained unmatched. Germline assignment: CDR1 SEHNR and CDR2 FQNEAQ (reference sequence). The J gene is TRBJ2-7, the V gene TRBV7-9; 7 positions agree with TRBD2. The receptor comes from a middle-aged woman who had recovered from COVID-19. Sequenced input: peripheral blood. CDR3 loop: CASQGGGALRGYEQYF. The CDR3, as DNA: TGTGCCAGCCAGGGCGGGGGTGCGTTGAGGGGCTACGAGCAGTACTTC.